The TCR beta chain under discussion was sequenced for a study of early T cells in non-severe SARS-CoV-2 infection. With 4 bases clipped from V and 4 bases from J, the junction kept 7 bases outside the gene matches. The CDR3 totals 15 residues. Germline V gene data show CDR1 as LGHDT and CDR2 as YNNKEL (reference sequence). This clonotype was picked up many times. Individual cDNA molecules carried attached unique molecular identifiers. TCRdb re-analysed the 5' RACE reads in MiXCR, keeping a single row per CDR3 protein. The profile covers 50,000 to 60,000 distinct CDR3 sequences, with 6.6% appearing a single time and about 5.9% taken by the ten largest.

The V call is TRBV3-1, the J call TRBJ1-2; 9 nucleotides agree with TRBD1. Sequences were derived from whole blood, sampled at baseline. The sequence came from an adult who was a healthcare worker with PCR-confirmed SARS-CoV-2 infection or an uninfected control (not recorded which). CDR3 coding DNA: TGTGCCAGCAGCCGTAGGGGACAGGGACTCTATGGCTACACCTTC. Translating gives CASSRRGQGLYGYTF.